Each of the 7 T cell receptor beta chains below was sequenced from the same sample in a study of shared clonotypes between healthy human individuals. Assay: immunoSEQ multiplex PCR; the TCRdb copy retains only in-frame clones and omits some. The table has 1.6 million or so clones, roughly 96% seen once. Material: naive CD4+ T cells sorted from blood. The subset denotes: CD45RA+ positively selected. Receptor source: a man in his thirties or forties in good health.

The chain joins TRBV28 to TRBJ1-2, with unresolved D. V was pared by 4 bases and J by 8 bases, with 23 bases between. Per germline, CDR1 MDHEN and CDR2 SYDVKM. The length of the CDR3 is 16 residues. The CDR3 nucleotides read TGTGCCAGCAGTTGGATCTCAGGTGGCTTCGGAGGGGGCTACACCTTC. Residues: CASSWISGGFGGGYTF.

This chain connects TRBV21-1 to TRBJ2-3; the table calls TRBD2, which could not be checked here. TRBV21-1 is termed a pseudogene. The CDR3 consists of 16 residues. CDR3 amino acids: CASSKVKREREDTQYF. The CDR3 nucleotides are TGTGCCAGCAGCAAAGTTAAGCGGGAGCGGGAAGATACGCAGTATTTT.

Here the CDR3 reads CASSHGQGAGEQYF. In nucleotides, the CDR3 is TGCGCCAGCAGCCACGGACAGGGGGCGGGCGAGCAGTACTTC. The chain uses TRBV4-3 and TRBJ2-7, with 11 bases that match TRBD1. J gave up 6 bases and V 3 bases, and 4 bases lay outside the gene matches. Germline CDR1 and CDR2: LGHNA and YSLEER. This CDR3 has 14 residues.

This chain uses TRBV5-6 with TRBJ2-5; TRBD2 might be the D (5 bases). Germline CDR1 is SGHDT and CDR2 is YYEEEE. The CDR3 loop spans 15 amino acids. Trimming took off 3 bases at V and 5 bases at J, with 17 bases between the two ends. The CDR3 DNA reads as TGTGCCAGCAGCTCCCCCCTCCGGGATTGGGAGACCCAGTACTTC. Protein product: CASSSPLRDWETQYF.

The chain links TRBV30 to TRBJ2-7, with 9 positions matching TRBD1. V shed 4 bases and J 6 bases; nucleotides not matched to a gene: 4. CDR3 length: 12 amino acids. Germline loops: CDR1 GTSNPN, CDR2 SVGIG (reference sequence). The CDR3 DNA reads TGTGCCTGGACCCCGGGACAGGGCGAGCAGTACTTC. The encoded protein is CAWTPGQGEQYF.

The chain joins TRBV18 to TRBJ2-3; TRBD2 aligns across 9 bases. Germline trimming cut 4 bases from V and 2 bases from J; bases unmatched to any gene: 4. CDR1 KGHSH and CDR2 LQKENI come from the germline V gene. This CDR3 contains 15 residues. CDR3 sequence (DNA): TGTGCCAGCTCACGAGCTAGCGGGGACACAGATACGCAGTATTTT. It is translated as CASSRASGDTDTQYF. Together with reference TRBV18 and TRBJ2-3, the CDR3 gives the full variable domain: NAGVMQNPRHLVRRRGQEARLRCSPMKGHSHVYWYRQLPEEGLKFMVYLQKENIIDESGMPKERFSAEFPKEGPSILRIQQVVRGDSAAYFCASSRASGDTDTQYFGPGTRLTVL.

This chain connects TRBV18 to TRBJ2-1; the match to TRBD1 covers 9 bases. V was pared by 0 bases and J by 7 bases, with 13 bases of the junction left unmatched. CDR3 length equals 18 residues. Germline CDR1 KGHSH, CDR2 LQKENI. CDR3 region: CASSPPGLATGGRNEQFF. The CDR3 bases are TGTGCCAGCTCACCACCGGGTTTAGCGACAGGGGGTAGGAATGAGCAGTTCTTC.